The next 20 T cell receptor beta chains were all read from a single sample in a study of Ad26.COV2.S vaccination and SARS-CoV-2 variants. Treatment indicated: some 19 received Ad26.COV2.S at low or high dose, single or two shots; roughly 5 received placebo; per-sample allocation not given. Sample collection was performed on day 63 after the first vaccine or placebo injection. Profiled with immunoSEQ multiplex PCR; TCRdb holds only in-frame clones, not every one. The table records some 640,000 clones, roughly 90% of them present only once. Sequencing used peripheral blood, obtained in a trial of Ad26.COV2.S vaccine versus placebo. These receptors originate from a person aged 18-65 years who received the Ad26.COV2.S COVID-19 vaccine or a placebo.

This clone has only one observation. The chain links TRBV29-1 to TRBJ1-1; D is possibly TRBD1 (5 bases). There are 15 residues in the CDR3. The germline V and J ends were trimmed by 0 bases and 3 bases, with 14 bases remaining between them. CDR1 is SQVTM and CDR2 is ANQGSEA in the germline V gene. CDR3 coding DNA: TGCAGCGTTGAAGATCGGGTAACAGGCTACACTGAAGCTTTCTTT. Encoded protein: CSVEDRVTGYTEAFF.

The chain links TRBV18 to TRBJ1-1, with D possibly being TRBD1 (6 bases). This CDR3 is built from 14 residues. Trimming took 1 base from V and 8 from J, leaving 14 bases between them. The germline V gene has CDR1 KGHSH and CDR2 LQKENI. The CDR3 sequence is CASSPRVQDREAFF. The CDR3 DNA sequence: TGTGCCAGCTCACCACGGGTCCAGGACAGAGAAGCTTTCTTT.

V usage is TRBV7-2 and J usage is TRBJ1-2; TRBD1 matches at 8 bases. Trimming removed 1 base from V and 4 bases from J; junction bases left unmatched: 5. CDR1 SGHTA and CDR2 FQGNSA come from the germline V gene. This CDR3 region has 15 residues. CDR3: CASSLVGQGSYGYTF. The CDR3 coding sequence is TGTGCCAGCAGCTTAGTCGGACAGGGATCCTATGGCTACACCTTC.

The V gene is TRBV9, the J gene TRBJ1-2; D remains ambiguous. Germline CDR1 is SGDLS and CDR2 is YYNGEE. V was cut by 0 bases and J by 3 bases, with 9 bases left in between. The CDR3 is made up of 14 amino acids. For the CDR3, the DNA is TGTGCCAGCAGCGTAGATGGGCAGTACTATGGCTACACCTTC. Its translation: CASSVDGQYYGYTF.

This chain connects TRBV20-1 to TRBJ2-2, with D uncertain. V was shortened by 3 bases and J by 1 base, with 6 bases between the two germline ends. CDR1 is DFQATT and CDR2 is SNEGSKA in the germline V gene (reference sequence). The CDR3 contains 13 residues. CDR3 DNA sequence: TGCAGTGCTAGTTCGGGGAACACCGGGGAGCTGTTTTTT. Translation: CSASSGNTGELFF.

This clone appeared once. Other nucleotide sequences in the sample specify the same CDR3. The genes are TRBV19 and TRBJ2-5, with no clear D. V was shortened by 3 bases and J by 2 bases, with 7 bases between the two germline ends. Germline V gene data show CDR1 as LNHDA and CDR2 as SQIVND (reference sequence). The CDR3 loop spans 13 amino acids. This CDR3 reads CASSINRQETQYF. CDR3 bases: TGTGCCAGTAGTATCAACAGACAAGAGACCCAGTACTTC. Filled out from reference TRBV19 and TRBJ2-5, the complete variable domain reads DGGITQSPKYLFRKEGQNVTLSCEQNLNHDAMYWYRQDPGQGLRLIYYSQIVNDFQKGDIAEGYSVSREKKESFPLTVTSAQKNPTAFYLCASSINRQETQYFGPGTRLLVL.

Of note for this clone: Other DNA sequences in the sample encode the same CDR3. This chain joins TRBV19 and TRBJ1-5; D perhaps matches TRBD1 (5 bases). V shed 4 bases and J shed 7 bases, with 11 bases lying between them. The germline V gene has CDR1 LNHDA and CDR2 SQIVND (reference sequence). CDR3 length: 13 residues. The CDR3 DNA follows: TGTGCCAGTAGTACCCGGGGGGACCAGCCCCAGCATTTT. This codes for CASSTRGDQPQHF.

This clone occurred once. This chain connects TRBV5-1 to TRBJ1-2; D is perhaps TRBD1 (6 bases). Trimming took off 4 bases at V and 7 bases at J, with 23 bases between the two ends. The germline V gene has CDR1 SGHRS and CDR2 YFSETQ. This CDR3 comprises 16 residues. The CDR3 is CASSLGAMGTGSGYTF. As DNA, the CDR3 is TGCGCCAGCAGCCTGGGGGCGATGGGTACAGGGAGTGGCTACACCTTC. Using reference TRBV5-1 and TRBJ1-2 for the parts outside the CDR3, the full variable domain is KAGVTQTPRYLIKTRGQQVTLSCSPISGHRSVSWYQQTPGQGLQFLFEYFSETQRNKGNFPGRFSGRQFSNSRSEMNVSTLELGDSALYLCASSLGAMGTGSGYTFGSGTRLTVV.

The rearrangement links TRBV11-2 to TRBJ2-5; 10 positions match TRBD1. The V gene's germline CDR1 is SGHAT and CDR2 FQNNGV. CDR3 size: 14 residues. The V gene end was trimmed by 5 bases and the J gene end by 7 bases; junction bases not matched to a gene: 7. CDR3 amino acids: CASSQAGQGVTQYF. In DNA, the CDR3 is TGTGCCAGCAGCCAAGCCGGACAGGGGGTGACCCAGTACTTC.

This chain links TRBV30 with TRBJ1-2; tentative D call: TRBD1 (5 bases). There are 13 residues in the CDR3. Trimming pared 4 bases from V and 8 bases from J, leaving 17 bases between. Germline V gene data show CDR1 as GTSNPN and CDR2 as SVGIG (reference sequence). This chain's CDR3 is CAWITRGAVGYTF. The CDR3 coding sequence is TGTGCCTGGATCACGAGGGGTGCGGTGGGCTACACCTTC.

The chain links TRBV6-6 to TRBJ2-5; unclear D gene. Germline lookup yields CDR1 MNHNY and CDR2 SVGAGI (reference sequence). The CDR3 sequence is 12 residues long. Trimming stripped 3 bases from V and 3 bases from J, with 5 bases between. This CDR3 is CASSYYEETQYF. CDR3 in DNA: TGTGCCAGCAGTTATTACGAAGAGACCCAGTACTTC.

The V gene is TRBV7-2, the J gene TRBJ2-3, with TRBD2 matching 9 bases. V lost 4 bases to trimming and J lost 3 bases; unmatched junction nucleotides: 5. In germline, CDR1 is SGHTA, CDR2 FQGNSA. This CDR3 has 15 residues. CDR3 loop: CASSSKRGVTDTQYF. The CDR3 bases are TGTGCCAGCAGCTCCAAGCGGGGGGTGACAGATACGCAGTATTTT.

This clone has more than one count but fewer than ten. The sample carries other DNA sequences with the same CDR3. The rearrangement links TRBV29-1 to TRBJ2-3; D gene uncertain. This CDR3 region has 12 residues. Germline assignment: CDR1 SQVTM and CDR2 ANQGSEA. Between the trimmed V and J ends, which lost 1 base and 0 bases, there was a span of 2 bases. CDR3 in DNA: TGCAGCGTTGAAGCTAGCACAGATACGCAGTATTTT. This gives the protein CSVEASTDTQYF.

This chain uses TRBV5-5 with TRBJ2-3; either TRBD1 or TRBD2 may supply D (5 bases each). Germline lookup yields CDR1 SGHKS and CDR2 YYEKEE (reference sequence). V dropped 0 bases and J dropped 3 bases, with 11 bases sitting between them. The CDR3 is 15 amino acids. The chain's CDR3 is CASSLAWGSTDTQYF. CDR3 DNA sequence: TGTGCCAGCAGCTTGGCTTGGGGGTCGACAGATACGCAGTATTTT.

The rearrangement joins TRBV5-4 to TRBJ2-5, with 10 bases that match TRBD1. This CDR3 spans 17 amino acids. V trimming: 4 bases; J trimming: 5 bases; junction bases outside the gene matches: 14. Germline loops: CDR1 SGHNT, CDR2 YYREEE (reference sequence). CDR3 loop: CASSPTAGTGAGETQYF. The CDR3 DNA follows: TGTGCCAGCAGCCCCACAGCCGGGACAGGGGCTGGGGAGACCCAGTACTTC.

This clone was seen a handful of times. This chain links TRBV30 with TRBJ1-5, with 9 bases lining up with TRBD1. Trimming cost V 4 bases and J 5 bases; bases outside gene matches: 3. Looked up from germline, CDR1 is GTSNPN and CDR2 is SVGIG (reference sequence). The CDR3 sequence is 13 residues long. The DNA of the CDR3 is TGTGCCTGGAACAGGGGGCTCGATCAGCCCCAGCATTTT. Translated, it gives CAWNRGLDQPQHF.

The rearrangement joins TRBV27 to TRBJ1-1; D gene unclear. Trimming took 9 bases from V and 3 from J, leaving 14 bases between them. From germline, CDR1 is MNHEY and CDR2 SMNVEV (reference sequence). CDR3 length: 13 amino acids. CDR3 nucleotides: TGTGCCAGGACGGGCGGGGAGGACACTGAAGCTTTCTTT. Translation: CARTGGEDTEAFF.

This chain links TRBV5-5 with TRBJ1-3; a possible D gene is TRBD1 (5 bases). Deletions cut 7 bases from V and 0 bases from J, with 8 bases between. CDR1 and CDR2 (germline): SGHKS, YYEKEE (reference sequence). The CDR3 totals 13 residues. The CDR3 coding sequence is TGTGCCAGCCGACAGACCTCTGGAAACACCATATATTTT. It codes for CASRQTSGNTIYF.

This clone was found once. One junction end disagrees with the germline gene, perhaps due to a read error. The rearrangement uses TRBV18 and TRBJ1-1; a weak D match, TRBD1 (6 bases). The V gene's germline CDR1 is KGHSH and CDR2 LQKENI. The CDR3 spans 13 residues. The CDR3 region is CASSQGGNAEAFF. The CDR3, as DNA: TGTGCCAGCTCACAGGGGGGGAACGCTGAAGCTTTCTTT.

V and J are TRBV5-6 and TRBJ2-7; D tentatively reads TRBD1 or TRBD2 (5 bases each). Between the trimmed V and J ends, which lost 0 bases and 7 bases, there was a span of 11 bases. This CDR3 region has 13 residues. Germline-derived CDR1 and CDR2 are SGHDT and YYEEEE. This CDR3 is CASSLGDGREQYF. CDR3 in DNA: TGTGCCAGCAGCTTGGGGGACGGCCGAGAGCAGTACTTC.